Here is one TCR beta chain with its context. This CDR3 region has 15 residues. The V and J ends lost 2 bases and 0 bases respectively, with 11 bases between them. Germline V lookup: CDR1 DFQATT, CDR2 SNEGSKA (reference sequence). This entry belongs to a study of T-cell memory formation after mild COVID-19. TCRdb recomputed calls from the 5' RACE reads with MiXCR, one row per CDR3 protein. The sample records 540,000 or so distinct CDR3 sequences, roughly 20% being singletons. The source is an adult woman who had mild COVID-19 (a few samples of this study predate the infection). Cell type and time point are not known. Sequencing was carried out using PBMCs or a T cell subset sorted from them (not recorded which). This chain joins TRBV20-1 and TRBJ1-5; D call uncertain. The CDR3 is CSARRRADSNQPQHF. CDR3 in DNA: TGCAGTGCTAGAAGAAGGGCGGATAGCAATCAGCCCCAGCATTTT.